This TCR beta chain was identified in a study of shared clonotypes between healthy human individuals. In the study overall: Contributing individuals were two females and three males aged 18 to 49.

The split of CD4+ cells yielded CD45RA+ naive and CD45RA-negative memory subsets. Findings and limits, study-wide: It was the few donors that limited the genetic and exposure-history diversity represented.

As to this clone: Its target is not known.

A deep-level run was used for the assay. Sequencing used immunoSEQ multiplex PCR; TCRdb keeps in-frame clones, though not all of them. This sample has about 510,000 clones; approximately 95% occur once, and the top ten carry 0.06%. The CDR3 consists of 19 residues. Trimming removed 4 bases at V and 8 bases at J, with 33 bases between. CDR1 and CDR2 (germline): SGHDT, YYEEEE. The sequence came from a woman aged 25-40 years in good health. V is TRBV5-6 and J is TRBJ1-2, with TRBD1 as a possible D gene (5 bases). Sequenced sample: naive CD4+ T cells sorted from blood. Subset denoted: CD45RA+ positively selected. This CDR3 is CASSPTRRGGHNLHGGYTF. CDR3 nucleotides: TGTGCCAGCAGCCCCACGAGACGGGGAGGACACAACCTTCACGGGGGCTACACCTTC.